The entry that follows covers one T cell receptor beta chain sequence. Its antigen is unidentified. Indicated time point: week 11, during vaccination. Topical imiquimod accompanied each vaccine dose, which consisted of 300 ug of mutant IDH1 20-mer peptide. Each astrocytoma in the donors was new, WHO grade 3 or 4, IDH1-mutant and ATRX-lost. This CDR3 comprises 15 residues. V shed 4 bases and J 3 bases; nucleotides not matched to a gene: 4. Germline V CDR1 and CDR2: SGHRS, YFSETQ. Libraries were prepared by immunoSEQ multiplex PCR; TCRdb keeps only in-frame clonotypes and omits some of them. The sample lists some 130,000 clones; around 77% were seen once. This specimen belongs to a study of a mutant IDH1 vaccine in newly diagnosed glioma. As for the study in general: Each patient was administered eight vaccinations, scheduled in weeks 1, 3, 5, 7, 11, 15, 19 and 23. The first vaccination came 4-6 weeks after radiotherapy alone, or with temozolomide cycles. Study results and caveats: Pseudoprogression seemingly bore no relation to changes in top peripheral T cell clonotypes.

The TCR sequence derives from a man aged 35 to 55 with glioma. This specimen consisted of PBMCs, obtained from a glioma patient whose treatment included an IDH1 peptide vaccine. This chain connects TRBV5-1 to TRBJ2-5; 12 bases line up with TRBD2. This CDR3 is CASSLRLAGEETQYF. The CDR3 DNA follows: TGCGCCAGCAGCCTTCGACTAGCGGGGGAAGAGACCCAGTACTTC.